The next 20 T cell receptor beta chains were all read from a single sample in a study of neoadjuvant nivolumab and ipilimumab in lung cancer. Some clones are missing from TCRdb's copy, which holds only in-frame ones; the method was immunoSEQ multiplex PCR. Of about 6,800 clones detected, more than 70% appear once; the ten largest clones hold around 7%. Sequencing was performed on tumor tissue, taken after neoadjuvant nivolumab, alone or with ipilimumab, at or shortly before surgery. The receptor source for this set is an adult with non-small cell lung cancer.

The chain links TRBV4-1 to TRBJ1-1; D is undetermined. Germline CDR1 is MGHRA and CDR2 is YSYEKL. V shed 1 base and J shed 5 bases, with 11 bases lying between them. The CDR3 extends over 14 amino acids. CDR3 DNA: TGCGCCAGCAGCCAAGGCGGGGTGAGAACTGAAGCTTTCTTT. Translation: CASSQGGVRTEAFF.

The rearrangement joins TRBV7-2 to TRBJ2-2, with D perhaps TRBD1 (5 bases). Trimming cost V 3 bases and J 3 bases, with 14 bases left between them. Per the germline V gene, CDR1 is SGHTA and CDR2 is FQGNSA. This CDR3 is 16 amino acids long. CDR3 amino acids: CASSFGHSGYTGELFF. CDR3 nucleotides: TGTGCCAGCAGCTTCGGACATTCAGGGTACACCGGGGAGCTGTTTTTT. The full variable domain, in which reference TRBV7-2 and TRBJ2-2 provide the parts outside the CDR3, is GAGVSQSPSNKVTEKGKDVELRCDPISGHTALYWYRQSLGQGLEFLIYFQGNSAPDKSGLPSDRFSAERTGGSVSTLTIQRTQQEDSAVYLCASSFGHSGYTGELFFGEGSRLTVL.

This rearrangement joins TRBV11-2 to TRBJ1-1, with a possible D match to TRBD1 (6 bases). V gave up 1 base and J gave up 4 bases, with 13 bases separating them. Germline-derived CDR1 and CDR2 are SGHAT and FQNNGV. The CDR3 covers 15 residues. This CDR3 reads CASSLAGASSTEAFF. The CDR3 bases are TGTGCCAGCAGCTTAGCGGGGGCATCGAGCACTGAAGCTTTCTTT.

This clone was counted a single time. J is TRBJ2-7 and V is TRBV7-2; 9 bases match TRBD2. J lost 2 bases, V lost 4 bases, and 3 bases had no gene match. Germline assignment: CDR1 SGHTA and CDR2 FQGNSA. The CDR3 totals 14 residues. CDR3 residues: CASSYLAGPYEQYF. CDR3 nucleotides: TGTGCCAGCAGCTATCTAGCGGGGCCCTACGAGCAGTACTTC.

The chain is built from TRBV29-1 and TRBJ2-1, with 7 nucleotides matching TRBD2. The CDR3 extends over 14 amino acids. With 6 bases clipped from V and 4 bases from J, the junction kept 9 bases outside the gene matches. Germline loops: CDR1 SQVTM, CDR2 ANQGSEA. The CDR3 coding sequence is TGCAGCGTGGGACTACAGGACGAGTACAATGAGCAGTTCTTC. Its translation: CSVGLQDEYNEQFF.

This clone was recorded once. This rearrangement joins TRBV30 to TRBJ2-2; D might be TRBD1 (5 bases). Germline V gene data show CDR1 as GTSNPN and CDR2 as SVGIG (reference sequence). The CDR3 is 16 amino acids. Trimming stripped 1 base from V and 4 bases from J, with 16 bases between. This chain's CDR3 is CAWSDPGADITGELFF. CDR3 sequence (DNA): TGTGCCTGGAGTGACCCGGGCGCGGACATCACCGGGGAGCTGTTTTTT.

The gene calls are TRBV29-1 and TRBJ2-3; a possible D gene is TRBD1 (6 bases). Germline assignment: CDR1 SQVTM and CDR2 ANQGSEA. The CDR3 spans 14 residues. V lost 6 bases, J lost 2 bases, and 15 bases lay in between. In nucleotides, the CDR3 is TGCAGCGTCGCACAGGGCGAAGTCACAGATACGCAGTATTTT. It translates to CSVAQGEVTDTQYF.

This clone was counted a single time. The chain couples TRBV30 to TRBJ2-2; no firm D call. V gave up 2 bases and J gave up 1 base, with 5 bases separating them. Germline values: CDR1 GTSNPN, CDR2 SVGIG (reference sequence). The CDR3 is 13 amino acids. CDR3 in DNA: TGTGCCTGGAGTAGGTGGAACACCGGGGAGCTGTTTTTT. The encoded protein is CAWSRWNTGELFF. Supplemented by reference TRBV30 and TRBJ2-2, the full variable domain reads SQTIHQWPATLVQPVGSPLSLECTVEGTSNPNLYWYRQAAGRGLQLLFYSVGIGQISSEVPQNLSASRPQDRQFILSSKKLLLSDSGFYLCAWSRWNTGELFFGEGSRLTVL.

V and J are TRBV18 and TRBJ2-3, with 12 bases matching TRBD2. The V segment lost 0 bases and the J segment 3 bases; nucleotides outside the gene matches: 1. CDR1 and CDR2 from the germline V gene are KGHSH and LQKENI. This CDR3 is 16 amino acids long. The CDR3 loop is CASSPPLAGGTDTQYF. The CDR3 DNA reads TGTGCCAGCTCACCACCGCTAGCGGGGGGGACAGATACGCAGTATTTT.

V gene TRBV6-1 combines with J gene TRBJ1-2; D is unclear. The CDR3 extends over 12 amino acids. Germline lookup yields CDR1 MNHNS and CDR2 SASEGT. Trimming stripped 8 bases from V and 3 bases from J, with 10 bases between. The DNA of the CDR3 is TGTGCCAGCCGGGCGGGATACTATGGCTACACCTTC. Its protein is CASRAGYYGYTF.

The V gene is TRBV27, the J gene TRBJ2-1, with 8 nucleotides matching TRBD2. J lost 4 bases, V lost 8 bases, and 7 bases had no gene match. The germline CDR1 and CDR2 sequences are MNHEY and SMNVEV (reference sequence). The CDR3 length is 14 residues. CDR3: CASLKRGGYNEQFF. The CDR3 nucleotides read TGTGCCAGCTTAAAACGGGGGGGTTACAATGAGCAGTTCTTC.

In DNA form, the CDR3 reads TGCGCCAGCAGCCAAGCCTACAACCGGGACAGATATACAGATACGCAGTATTTT. It yields the protein CASSQAYNRDRYTDTQYF. This chain joins TRBV4-1 and TRBJ2-3, with 7 bases matching TRBD1. The length of the CDR3 is 18 residues. The V gene's germline CDR1 is MGHRA and CDR2 YSYEKL. V gave up 1 base and J gave up 3 bases; unmatched junction bases: 13.

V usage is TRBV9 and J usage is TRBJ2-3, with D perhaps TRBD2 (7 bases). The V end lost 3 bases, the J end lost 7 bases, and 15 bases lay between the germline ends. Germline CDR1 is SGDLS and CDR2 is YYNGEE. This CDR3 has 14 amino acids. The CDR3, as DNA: TGTGCCAGCAGCGGGGGGGGCGCTGTCAATACGCAGTATTTT. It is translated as CASSGGGAVNTQYF.

This CDR3 reads CASRFNEKLFF. CDR3 nucleotides: TGTGCCAGCAGATTTAATGAAAAACTGTTTTTT. The V call is TRBV6-1, the J call TRBJ1-4; no clear D gene. Germline lookup yields CDR1 MNHNS and CDR2 SASEGT. V was pared by 6 bases and J by 4 bases, with 3 bases between. The CDR3 contains 11 residues.

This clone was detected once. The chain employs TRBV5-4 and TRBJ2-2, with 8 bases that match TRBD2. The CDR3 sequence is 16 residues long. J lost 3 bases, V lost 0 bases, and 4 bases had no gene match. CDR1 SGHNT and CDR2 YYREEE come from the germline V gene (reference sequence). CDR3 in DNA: TGTGCCAGCAGCTTGGACCCGGGGGGGGACACCGGGGAGCTGTTTTTT. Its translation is CASSLDPGGDTGELFF.

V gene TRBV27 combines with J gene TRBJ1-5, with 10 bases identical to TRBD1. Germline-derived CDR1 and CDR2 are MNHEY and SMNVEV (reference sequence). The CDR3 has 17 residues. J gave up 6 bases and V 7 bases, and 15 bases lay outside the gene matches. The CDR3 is CASTPTRDRGEGQPQHF. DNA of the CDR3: TGTGCCAGCACCCCAACCCGGGACAGGGGAGAGGGTCAGCCCCAGCATTTT.

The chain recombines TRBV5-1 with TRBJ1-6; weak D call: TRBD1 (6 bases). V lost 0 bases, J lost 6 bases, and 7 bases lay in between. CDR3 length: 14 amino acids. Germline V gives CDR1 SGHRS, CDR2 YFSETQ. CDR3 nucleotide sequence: TGCGCCAGCAGCTTGGTACAGGGTAATTCACCCCTCCACTTT. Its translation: CASSLVQGNSPLHF.

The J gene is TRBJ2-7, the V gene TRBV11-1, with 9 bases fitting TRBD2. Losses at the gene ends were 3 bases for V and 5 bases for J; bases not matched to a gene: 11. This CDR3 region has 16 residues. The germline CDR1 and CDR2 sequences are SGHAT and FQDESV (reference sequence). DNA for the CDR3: TGTGCCAGCAGCTTCCGTGGAGCGGGGGGCACCCACGAGCAGTACTTC. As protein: CASSFRGAGGTHEQYF.

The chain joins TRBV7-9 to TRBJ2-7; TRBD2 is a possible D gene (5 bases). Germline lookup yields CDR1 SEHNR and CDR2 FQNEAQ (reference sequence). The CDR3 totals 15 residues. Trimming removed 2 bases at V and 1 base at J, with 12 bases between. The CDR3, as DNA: TGTGCCAGCAGCTTACTCCCGGGAACATCCTACGAGCAGTACTTC. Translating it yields CASSLLPGTSYEQYF.

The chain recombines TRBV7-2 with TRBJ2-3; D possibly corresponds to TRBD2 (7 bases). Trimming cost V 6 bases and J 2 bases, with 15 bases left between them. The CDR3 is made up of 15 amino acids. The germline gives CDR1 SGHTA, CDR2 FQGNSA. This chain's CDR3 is CASSWGGAITDTQYF. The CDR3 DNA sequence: TGTGCCAGCAGTTGGGGGGGCGCGATCACAGATACGCAGTATTTT.